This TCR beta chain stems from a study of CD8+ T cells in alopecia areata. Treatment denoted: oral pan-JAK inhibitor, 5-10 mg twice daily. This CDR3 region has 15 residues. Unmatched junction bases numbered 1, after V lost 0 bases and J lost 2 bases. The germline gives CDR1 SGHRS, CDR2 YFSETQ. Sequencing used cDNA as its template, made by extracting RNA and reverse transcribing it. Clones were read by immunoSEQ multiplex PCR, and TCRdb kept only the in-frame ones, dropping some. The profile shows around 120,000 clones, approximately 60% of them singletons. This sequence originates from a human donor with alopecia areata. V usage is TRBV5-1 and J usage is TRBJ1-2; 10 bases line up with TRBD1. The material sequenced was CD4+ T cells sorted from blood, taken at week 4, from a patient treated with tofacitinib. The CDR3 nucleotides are TGCGCCAGCAGCTTGGCGACAGGGGGCAACTATGGCTACACCTTC. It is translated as CASSLATGGNYGYTF.